This T cell receptor beta chain was observed in a study of T cell responses to AZD1222 COVID-19 vaccine. J was trimmed by 2 bases and V by 2 bases; bases with no gene match: 7. CDR1 KGHSH and CDR2 LQKENI come from the germline V gene. The CDR3 has 17 residues. Assay: immunoSEQ multiplex PCR; the TCRdb copy retains only in-frame clones and omits some. The data hold approximately 150,000 clones, with approximately 90% observed a single time. This receptor was identified in an adult who received the AZD1222 COVID-19 vaccine. Sequenced material: peripheral blood, taken 28 days after the second AZD1222 dose. This chain uses TRBV18 with TRBJ1-3, with 9 nucleotides matching TRBD1. CDR3 coding DNA: TGTGCCAGCTCACCAACCGGGACAGGGATCACTGGAAACACCATATATTTT. Translating it yields CASSPTGTGITGNTIYF.